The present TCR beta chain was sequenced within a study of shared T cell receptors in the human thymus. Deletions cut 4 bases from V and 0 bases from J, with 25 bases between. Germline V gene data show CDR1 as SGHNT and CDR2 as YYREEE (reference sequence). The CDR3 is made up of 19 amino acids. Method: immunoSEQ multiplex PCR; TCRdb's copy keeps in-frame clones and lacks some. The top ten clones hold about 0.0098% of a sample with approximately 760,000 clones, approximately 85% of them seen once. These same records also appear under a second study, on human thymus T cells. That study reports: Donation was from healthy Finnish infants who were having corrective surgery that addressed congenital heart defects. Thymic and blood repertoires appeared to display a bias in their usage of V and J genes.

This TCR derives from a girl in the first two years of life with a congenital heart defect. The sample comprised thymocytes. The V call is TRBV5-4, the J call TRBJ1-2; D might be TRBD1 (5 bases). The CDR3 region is CASSPYIKTAAPTNYGYTF. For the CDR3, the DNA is TGTGCCAGCAGCCCTTATATAAAGACAGCCGCCCCTACTAACTATGGCTACACCTTC.